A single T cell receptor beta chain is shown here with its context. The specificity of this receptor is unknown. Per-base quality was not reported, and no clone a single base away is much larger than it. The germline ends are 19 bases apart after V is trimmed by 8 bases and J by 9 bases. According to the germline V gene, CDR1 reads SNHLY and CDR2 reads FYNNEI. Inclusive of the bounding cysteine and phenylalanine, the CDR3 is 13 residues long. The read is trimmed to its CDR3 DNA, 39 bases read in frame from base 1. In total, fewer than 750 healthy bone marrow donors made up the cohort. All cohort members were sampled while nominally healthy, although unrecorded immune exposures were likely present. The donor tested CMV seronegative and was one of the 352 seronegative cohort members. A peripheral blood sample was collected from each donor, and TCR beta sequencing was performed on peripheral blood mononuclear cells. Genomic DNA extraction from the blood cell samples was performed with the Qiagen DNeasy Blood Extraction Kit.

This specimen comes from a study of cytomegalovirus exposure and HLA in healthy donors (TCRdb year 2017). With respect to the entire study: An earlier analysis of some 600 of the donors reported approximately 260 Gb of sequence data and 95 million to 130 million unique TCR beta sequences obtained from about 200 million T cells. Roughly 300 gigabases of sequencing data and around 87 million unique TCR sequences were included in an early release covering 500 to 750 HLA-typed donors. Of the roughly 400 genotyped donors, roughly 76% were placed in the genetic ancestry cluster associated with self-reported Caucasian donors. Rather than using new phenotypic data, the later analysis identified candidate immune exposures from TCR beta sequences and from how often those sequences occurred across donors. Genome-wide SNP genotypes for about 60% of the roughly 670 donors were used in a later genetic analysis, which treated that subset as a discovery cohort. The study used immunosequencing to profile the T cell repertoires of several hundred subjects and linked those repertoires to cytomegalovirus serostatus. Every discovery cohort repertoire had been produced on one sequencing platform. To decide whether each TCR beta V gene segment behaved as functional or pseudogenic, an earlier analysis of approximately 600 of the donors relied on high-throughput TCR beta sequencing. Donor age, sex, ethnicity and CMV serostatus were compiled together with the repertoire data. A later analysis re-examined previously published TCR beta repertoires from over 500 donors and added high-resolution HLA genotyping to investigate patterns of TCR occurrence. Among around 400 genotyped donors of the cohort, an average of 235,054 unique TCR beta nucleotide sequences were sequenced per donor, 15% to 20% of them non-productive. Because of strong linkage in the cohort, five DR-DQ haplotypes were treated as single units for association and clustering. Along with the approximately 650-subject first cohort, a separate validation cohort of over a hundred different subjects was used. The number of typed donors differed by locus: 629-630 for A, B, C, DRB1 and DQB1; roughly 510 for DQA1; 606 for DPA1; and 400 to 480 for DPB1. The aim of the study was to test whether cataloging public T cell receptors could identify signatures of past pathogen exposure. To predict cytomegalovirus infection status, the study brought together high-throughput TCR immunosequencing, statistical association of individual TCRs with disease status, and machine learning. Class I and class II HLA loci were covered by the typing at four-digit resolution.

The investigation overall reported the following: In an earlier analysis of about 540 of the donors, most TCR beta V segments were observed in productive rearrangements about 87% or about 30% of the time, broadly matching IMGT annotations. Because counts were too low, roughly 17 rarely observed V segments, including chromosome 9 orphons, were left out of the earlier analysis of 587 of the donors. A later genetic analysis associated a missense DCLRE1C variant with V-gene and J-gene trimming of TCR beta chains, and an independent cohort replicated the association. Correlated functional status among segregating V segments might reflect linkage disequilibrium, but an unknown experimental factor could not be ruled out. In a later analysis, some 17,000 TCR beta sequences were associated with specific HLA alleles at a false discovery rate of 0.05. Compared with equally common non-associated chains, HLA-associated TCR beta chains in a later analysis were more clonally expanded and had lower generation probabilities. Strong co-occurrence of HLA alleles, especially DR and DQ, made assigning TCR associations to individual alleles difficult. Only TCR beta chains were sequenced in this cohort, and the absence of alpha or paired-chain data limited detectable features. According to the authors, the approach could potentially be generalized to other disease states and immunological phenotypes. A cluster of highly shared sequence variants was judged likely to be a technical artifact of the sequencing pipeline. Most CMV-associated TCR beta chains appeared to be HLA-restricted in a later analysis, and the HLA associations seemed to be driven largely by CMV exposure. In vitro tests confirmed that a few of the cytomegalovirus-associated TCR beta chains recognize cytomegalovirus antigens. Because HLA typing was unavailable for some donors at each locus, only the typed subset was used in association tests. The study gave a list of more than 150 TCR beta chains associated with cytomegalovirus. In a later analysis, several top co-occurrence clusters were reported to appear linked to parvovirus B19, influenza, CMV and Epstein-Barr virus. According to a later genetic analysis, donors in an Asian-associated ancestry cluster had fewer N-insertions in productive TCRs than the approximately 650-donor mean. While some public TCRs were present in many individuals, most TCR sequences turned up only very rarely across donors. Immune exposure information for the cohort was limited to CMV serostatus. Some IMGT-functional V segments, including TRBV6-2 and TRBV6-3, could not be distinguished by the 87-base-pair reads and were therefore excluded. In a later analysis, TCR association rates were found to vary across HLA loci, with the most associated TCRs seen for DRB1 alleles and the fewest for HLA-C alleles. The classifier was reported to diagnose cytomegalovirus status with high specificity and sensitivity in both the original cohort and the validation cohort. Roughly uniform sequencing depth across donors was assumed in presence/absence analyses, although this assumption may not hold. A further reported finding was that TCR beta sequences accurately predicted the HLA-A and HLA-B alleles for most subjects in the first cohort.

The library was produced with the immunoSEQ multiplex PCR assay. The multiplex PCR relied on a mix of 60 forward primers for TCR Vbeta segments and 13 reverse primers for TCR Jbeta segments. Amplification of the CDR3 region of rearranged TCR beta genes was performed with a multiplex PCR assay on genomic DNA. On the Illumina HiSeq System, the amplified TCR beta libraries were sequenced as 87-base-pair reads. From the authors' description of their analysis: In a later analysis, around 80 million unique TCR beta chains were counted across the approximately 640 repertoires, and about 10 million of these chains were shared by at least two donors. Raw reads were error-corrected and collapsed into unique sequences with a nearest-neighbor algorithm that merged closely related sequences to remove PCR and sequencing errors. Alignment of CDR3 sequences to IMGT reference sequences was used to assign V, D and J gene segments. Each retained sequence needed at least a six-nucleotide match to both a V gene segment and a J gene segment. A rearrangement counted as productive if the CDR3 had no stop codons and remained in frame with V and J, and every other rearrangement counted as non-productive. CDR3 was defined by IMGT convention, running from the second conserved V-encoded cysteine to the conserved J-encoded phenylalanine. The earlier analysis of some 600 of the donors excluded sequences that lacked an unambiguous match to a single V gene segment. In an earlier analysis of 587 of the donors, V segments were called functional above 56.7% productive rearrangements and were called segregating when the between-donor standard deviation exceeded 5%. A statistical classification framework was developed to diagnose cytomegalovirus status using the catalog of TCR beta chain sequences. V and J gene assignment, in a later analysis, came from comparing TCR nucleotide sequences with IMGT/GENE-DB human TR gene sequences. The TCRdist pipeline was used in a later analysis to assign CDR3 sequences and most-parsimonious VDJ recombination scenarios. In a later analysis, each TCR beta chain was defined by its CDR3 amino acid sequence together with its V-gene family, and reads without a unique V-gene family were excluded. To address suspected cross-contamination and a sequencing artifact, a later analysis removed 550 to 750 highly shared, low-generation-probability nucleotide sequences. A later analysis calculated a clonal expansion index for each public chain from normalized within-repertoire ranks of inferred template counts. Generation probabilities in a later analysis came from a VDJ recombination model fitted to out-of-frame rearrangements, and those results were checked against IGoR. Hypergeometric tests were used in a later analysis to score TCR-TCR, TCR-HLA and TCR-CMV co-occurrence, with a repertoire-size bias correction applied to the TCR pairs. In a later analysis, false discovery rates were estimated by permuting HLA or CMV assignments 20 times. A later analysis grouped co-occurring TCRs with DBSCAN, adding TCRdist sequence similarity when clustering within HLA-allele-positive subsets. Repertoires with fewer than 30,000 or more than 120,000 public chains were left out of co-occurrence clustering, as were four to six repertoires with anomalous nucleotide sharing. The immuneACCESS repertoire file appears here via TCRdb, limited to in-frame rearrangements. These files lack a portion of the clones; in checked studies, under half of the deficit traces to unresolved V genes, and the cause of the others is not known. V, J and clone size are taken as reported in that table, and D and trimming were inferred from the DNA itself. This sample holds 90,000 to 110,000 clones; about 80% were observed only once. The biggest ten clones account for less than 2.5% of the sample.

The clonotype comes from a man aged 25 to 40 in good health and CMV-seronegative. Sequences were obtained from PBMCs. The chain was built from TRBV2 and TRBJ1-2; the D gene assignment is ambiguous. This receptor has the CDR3 CASLSWESGSYTF. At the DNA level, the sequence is TGTGCCAGCCTCAGTTGGGAGTCGGGCAGCTACACCTTC.